The 8 T cell receptor beta chains given below trace back to one sample, sequenced in a study of cytomegalovirus exposure and HLA in healthy donors (dated by TCRdb to about 2017). Libraries were constructed by the immunoSEQ multiplex PCR assay. For the multiplex PCR, a mixture combining 60 forward primers for TCR Vbeta segments and 13 reverse primers for TCR Jbeta segments was used. This immuneACCESS table, as held by TCRdb, lists in-frame sequences with V and J called but not all clones. Of the missing ones, under half trace to an unresolved V gene in checked studies; the others have no known cause. This sample is represented by approximately 140,000 clones; more than 65% of them were singletons. The leading ten clones occupy 2.7% of the sample. Sequenced sample: PBMCs. The source is a man between 45 and 60 years old in good health and CMV-seronegative.

This clone showed up just once. The CDR3 bases are TGTGCCAGCAGAGCCGGGACAGGGGATCAGCCCCAGCATTTT. Residues: CASRAGTGDQPQHF. The genes are TRBV7-3 and TRBJ1-5, with TRBD1 matching 10 bases. The CDR3 length is 14 residues. V shed 6 bases, J shed 5 bases, and the junction held 4 bases outside the gene matches. Germline CDR1 is SGHTA and CDR2 is FQGTGA.

Concerning this clone: Lacking the conserved final phenylalanine or tryptophan, this CDR3 likely reflects a read error. The V and J genes are TRBV27 and TRBJ2-3, with 13 bases identical to TRBD2. Trimming removed 4 bases from V and 5 bases from J; junction bases left unmatched: 12. The CDR3 contains 18 residues. Germline CDR1 reads MNHEY; CDR2 reads SMNVEV (reference sequence). The CDR3 coding sequence is TGTGCCAGCAGTTCAATGGGACTAGCGGGGAGGGTTGTAGATACGCAGTATGTT. It encodes CASSSMGLAGRVVDTQYV.

The gene calls are TRBV18 and TRBJ1-1, with unresolved D. This CDR3 region has 15 residues. The V end lost 3 bases, the J end lost 3 bases, and 14 bases lay between the germline ends. Per germline, CDR1 KGHSH and CDR2 LQKENI. DNA for the CDR3: TGTGCCAGCTCACCGGAGCCGGTGTTGGACACTGAAGCTTTCTTT. Encoded protein: CASSPEPVLDTEAFF.

V usage is TRBV5-8 and J usage is TRBJ2-6, with 8 bases matching TRBD1. The CDR3 is 17 residues long. The trim removed 4 bases at V and 0 bases at J, leaving 6 bases unmatched. Germline CDR1 reads SGHTS; CDR2 reads YDEGEE. In DNA, the CDR3 is TGTGCCAGCAGCCAGGGGGCACCCTTCTCTGGGGCCAACGTCCTGACTTTC. Translating it yields CASSQGAPFSGANVLTF.

CDR3 nucleotides: TGCGCCAGCAGCTTCGTACTATCTCGACAGGGGTTTTCTGAAGCTTTCTTT. Residues: CASSFVLSRQGFSEAFF. The chain carries TRBV5-1 and TRBJ1-1, with 8 bases matching TRBD1. Looked up from germline, CDR1 is SGHRS and CDR2 is YFSETQ. CDR3 length: 17 residues. The ends lost 2 bases at V and 6 bases at J; junction bases unmatched: 15.

V is TRBV5-4 and J is TRBJ2-5; possible D gene TRBD2, 5 bases. The DNA matches TRBJ2-7 better at its end, which makes the J call doubtful. This CDR3 is built from 15 residues. Germline V gene sequence: CDR1 SGHNT, CDR2 YYREEE (reference sequence). The CDR3 loop reads CASGRAGRPNHEQYF. DNA of the CDR3: TGTGCCAGCGGGAGAGCTGGACGCCCAAACCACGAGCAGTACTTC.

In its sample, this clone was seen a few times. The chain combines TRBV2 with TRBJ1-2; D is uncertain. The CDR3 consists of 14 residues. Germline CDR1 and CDR2: SNHLY and FYNNEI. The germline V and J ends were trimmed by 3 bases and 6 bases, with 14 bases remaining between them. The CDR3 sequence is CASSDRQALNGYTF. CDR3 nucleotide sequence: TGTGCCAGCAGTGACCGGCAGGCCTTAAATGGCTACACCTTC.

The CDR3 is CASRKYTANYGYTF. CDR3 bases: TGTGCCAGCAGGAAATACACAGCAAACTATGGCTACACCTTC. The chain couples TRBV6-1 to TRBJ1-2, with D unresolved. V lost 6 bases and J 2 bases, leaving 13 bases between the germline ends. The CDR3 covers 14 residues. Germline V CDR1 and CDR2: MNHNS, SASEGT.